This T cell receptor beta chain was observed in a study of T cells in Graves' hyperthyroidism and ophthalmopathy (dated by TCRdb to 2018 to 2020). Some background on the complete study: Peripheral blood samples were taken at the time of initial diagnosis, prior to any treatment. To identify distinguishing TCR V-J signatures, a discovery cohort of around 100 patients was used, comprising 43 with Graves' ophthalmopathy and about 59 with stable Graves' hyperthyroidism. An independent validation cohort of under 20 hyperthyroidism patients and more than 15 patients who later progressed to ophthalmopathy tested prospective prediction of ophthalmopathy. The approximately 90 discovery patients were divided at random into training and test sets in a 7:3 ratio. Thyroid tissue and blood T-cell repertoires from roughly 6 Graves' hyperthyroidism patients were also compared in the study. Once sampling was done, hyperthyroidism patients were given methimazole at a starting dose of 30 mg daily, whereas ophthalmopathy patients were given high-dose intravenous methylprednisolone. The paper describes TCR Vbeta CDR3 sequencing of 130 to 150 peripheral blood samples, made up of about 40 ophthalmopathy patients, more than 70 hyperthyroidism patients and 17 progressor patients. The research as a whole found: No statistical method was used to set the sample size in advance, and investigators knew the group allocation. Most expanded thyroid clonotypes (frequency above 0.001) were also detected in blood, a finding suggesting that blood repertoires may reflect thyroid immune responses. Ophthalmopathy was separated from stable hyperthyroidism by a 13 V-J signature model, with over 85% sensitivity and about 81% specificity obtained in cross-validation and 80%/75% obtained in testing. During validation, the model predicted progression to ophthalmopathy a median of approximately 6.5 months ahead of onset, with 60% to 71% sensitivity and 72.22% specificity.

The TCR beta CDR3 regions were amplified from RNA transcripts. The first round of RT-PCR for the TCR CDR3 was performed with the HTBI primer set and the Qiagen OneStep RT-PCR kit. Libraries were constructed in a second round of multiplex PCR, after which size selection and purification were performed. Sequencing of the libraries was done on an Illumina HiSeq2000 using paired-end 100 bp reads. The original pipeline was this. SOAPnuke was used to process the raw data, with reads discarded if the reads contained adapters or uncalled bases, had a mean Phred below 15, or lacked an exact constant-primer or identifier match. COPE v1.2.5 was used to merge the high-quality paired reads, and each unique nucleotide sequence was defined as a clonotype. MiTCR v1.1 was used to align clonotypes to the IMGT TRBV, TRBD and TRBJ reference segments. Only V-J combinations with frequency above 0.0001, covering approximately 99% of repertoires, were analysed. The TCS score was defined as F50 (clonal expansion) divided by E x V (chaos), with BLOSUM62-based TCRdist calculated between CDR3 peptides within each V-J. Welch's t-statistics and random forest reduced just over 500 V-J features to about 13, which were used in a naive Bayes classifier (R e1071). Thyroid-blood repertoire similarity was quantified with the Morisita-Horn index. TCRdb redid the processing of the public reads, applying fastp at Q25 and MiXCR, and retained in-frame beta chains. All rows with the same CDR3 protein become a single entry with the most common DNA and genes. The V and J calls follow TCRdb's processing rather than the paper's. This sample gives 600,000 to 700,000 distinct CDR3 sequences in total; around 15% of them show up just once. The top ten hold 4% to 5.5% of the sample.

Moderately to severely active disease, a Clinical Activity Score of at least 3, a NOSPECS grade of at least 4, and a duration under 3 months were present in ophthalmopathy patients. Any patient with an uncontrolled infection, another autoimmune disease, pregnancy or lactation was excluded. Diagnoses were based on clinical symptoms, serum thyroxine and TRAb, thyroid ultrasound and orbital computed tomography. PBMCs were separated from approximately 10 ml of fresh peripheral blood using Ficoll-Paque density gradient centrifugation. Trizol reagent was used to extract total RNA, and RNA quality was then checked on an Agilent 2100 Bioanalyzer. On this clonotype itself: This clone's antigen is unknown. Base qualities were left out, and no much larger clone turns up one base away.

The germline V gene (reference sequence) provides CDR1 LNHDA and CDR2 SQIVND. V loses 5 bases, J loses 5 bases, and the germline ends lie 18 bases apart. CDR3 length: 16 amino acids, cysteine to phenylalanine. The read is trimmed to its CDR3 DNA, 48 bases read in frame from base 1. This receptor was identified in a woman aged 40 to 50 with Graves' ophthalmopathy. The chain uses TRBV19 and TRBJ2-2; the D gene cannot be resolved beyond TRBD1 or TRBD2, each matching 7 bases. The sequencing input was blood. The nucleotide sequence reads as follows: TGTGCCAGTAGTCCTGACAGGGAGGGCCTAACCGGGGAGCTGTTTTTT. This is translated as CASSPDREGLTGELFF.